What follows are 10 T cell receptor beta chains derived from one specimen sequenced in a study of response to subunit inactivated influenza vaccine. TCRdb passed the RT-PCR reads through MiXCR, listing each CDR3 protein once. The table has about 650,000 distinct CDR3 sequences, around 13% seen once. The sequenced sample was PBMCs from blood, obtained around two weeks before vaccination. Receptors were obtained from a man between 50 and 59 years old who received an inactivated influenza vaccine.

In this sample, this clonotype turned up a few times. The chain recombines TRBV11-2 with TRBJ2-2; 13 bases are a match to TRBD2. The CDR3 extends over 17 amino acids. V lost 5 bases to trimming and J lost 3 bases; unmatched junction nucleotides: 6. CDR1 SGHAT and CDR2 FQNNGV come from the germline V gene. The CDR3 loop reads CASSGLAGDLDTGELFF. The CDR3 DNA reads TGTGCCAGCAGCGGACTAGCGGGAGATCTTGACACCGGGGAGCTGTTTTTT.

This clonotype was counted many times. V is TRBV7-9 and J is TRBJ1-1; D call uncertain. The CDR3 is made up of 13 amino acids. Germline V gene lookup returns CDR1 SEHNR and CDR2 FQNEAQ (reference sequence). V was trimmed by 4 bases and J by 4 bases, leaving 10 bases between them. As DNA, the CDR3 is TGTGCCAGCAGCTCCTCAAGCAGCACTGAAGCTTTCTTT. This encodes CASSSSSSTEAFF.

The sample holds a few counts of this clonotype. The chain employs TRBV18 and TRBJ2-7, with 9 bases that match TRBD2. V was pared by 3 bases and J by 11 bases, with 11 bases of the junction left unmatched. In germline, CDR1 is KGHSH, CDR2 LQKENI. The CDR3 has 14 amino acids. CDR3 in amino acids: CASSPPRGGFVEYF. The DNA of the CDR3 is TGTGCCAGCTCACCCCCGCGGGGGGGCTTTGTGGAGTACTTC.

The chain has TRBV7-9 and TRBJ2-2; 13 bases line up with TRBD2. The V gene end was trimmed by 5 bases and the J gene end by 1 base; junction bases not matched to a gene: 4. The CDR3 runs to 17 residues. Germline values: CDR1 SEHNR, CDR2 FQNEAQ (reference sequence). CDR3 nucleotides: TGTGCCAGCAGCCTAAGACTAGCGGGGGGGAACACCGGGGAGCTGTTTTTT. This codes for CASSLRLAGGNTGELFF.

The chain recombines TRBV7-6 with TRBJ2-2; 8 bases map to TRBD2. In germline, CDR1 is SGHVS, CDR2 FNYEAQ. This CDR3 spans 14 amino acids. J gave up 7 bases and V 5 bases, and 6 bases lay outside the gene matches. The CDR3 bases are TGTGCCAGCAGCGCCGGGGGGGTGCTCGGGGAGCTGTTTTTT. Its protein product is CASSAGGVLGELFF.

This CDR3 is CASSLWGSPTSATDTQYF. In DNA, the CDR3 is TGCGCCAGCAGCTTGTGGGGATCGCCTACCTCGGCCACAGATACGCAGTATTTT. The V and J genes are TRBV5-1 and TRBJ2-3; D not certain. CDR1 and CDR2 (germline): SGHRS, YFSETQ. This CDR3 contains 18 residues. The V and J ends lost 1 base and 2 bases respectively, with 20 bases between them.

The chain joins TRBV4-1 to TRBJ2-5; possibly TRBD2 for D (7 bases). The germline gives CDR1 MGHRA, CDR2 YSYEKL. V lost 4 bases and J 5 bases, leaving 20 bases between the germline ends. The CDR3 has 16 amino acids. CDR3 sequence reads: CASSLLGLGGRETQYF. The CDR3 DNA is TGCGCCAGCAGCCTCCTTGGGCTCGGGGGGCGGGAGACCCAGTACTTC.

This clonotype was found a few times. The chain recombines TRBV20-1 with TRBJ2-7; 7 bases agree with TRBD2. Trimming took 4 bases from V and 2 from J; bases not matched to a gene: 11. The CDR3 totals 15 residues. Germline assignment: CDR1 DFQATT and CDR2 SNEGSKA (reference sequence). CDR3 DNA sequence: TGCAGTGCTACCGCTCGTGGCGGGGGAACCTACGAGCAGTACTTC. It specifies CSATARGGGTYEQYF.

This clonotype turned up a few times. The chain uses TRBV4-1 and TRBJ2-7; no definite D call. Trimming removed 5 bases from V and 0 bases from J, with 8 bases in between. The CDR3 extends over 13 amino acids. Germline CDR1 is MGHRA and CDR2 is YSYEKL. The CDR3 region is CASSMGNSYEQYF. The CDR3 DNA reads TGCGCCAGCAGCATGGGGAACTCCTACGAGCAGTACTTC.

This clonotype occurred a few times. V and J are TRBV12-3 or TRBV12-4 and TRBJ2-5; 7 nucleotides line up with TRBD2. This CDR3 has 16 amino acids. J lost 5 bases, V lost 2 bases, and 11 bases had no gene match. In DNA form, the CDR3 reads TGTGCCAGCAGTTTATTCGGCGGGAGCCTGGGGGAGACCCAGTACTTC. It is translated as CASSLFGGSLGETQYF.